The source of this TCR beta chain is a study of cytomegalovirus exposure and HLA in healthy donors. The CDR3 contains 14 residues. Germline loops: CDR1 SGHVS, CDR2 FQNEAQ. V dropped 8 bases and J dropped 5 bases, with 19 bases sitting between them. The PCR was carried out with 60 Vbeta primers and 13 Jbeta primers. Generated by immunoSEQ multiplex PCR, the TCRdb table keeps only in-frame clones and is missing some. The sample lists over 100,000 clones, 81% occurring once. The sample was PBMCs. The chain combines TRBV7-8 with TRBJ2-7; TRBD2 might be the D (5 bases). The sequence derives from a woman in her twenties or thirties in good health and CMV-seronegative. CDR3 DNA: TGTGCCAGCCATAGAAGCGGCCCTGGGGACGAGCAGTACTTC. This gives the protein CASHRSGPGDEQYF.